These T cell receptor beta chains were read from a single sample in a study of sequential checkpoint blockade in melanoma. TCRdb keeps only in-frame clones here, not all; method: immunoSEQ multiplex PCR. The repertoire includes roughly 14,000 clones, over 75% of them detected once, and roughly 31% sits in the top ten. The sample here was CD8+ T cells sorted from blood (inferred from file names), taken from a patient given nivolumab and ipilimumab in sequence. The receptors here all came from a human donor with melanoma. CDR3s include the opening cysteine and the closing phenylalanine or tryptophan. The D gene is left open where the match is weak. For some rows the clone size is stated as once, few or many, or as a class when expanded; others skip it.

v_call	j_call	d_call	clone_size	cdr3_aa
TRBV27	TRBJ2-5	TRBD1	once	CASKVSGTGGDQETQYF
TRBV9	TRBJ2-5	TRBD2	-	CASSGGGGGAGETQYF
TRBV28	TRBJ1-1	-	once	CASSLSYEAFF
TRBV27	TRBJ2-7	-	-	CASSLSRGLSYEQYF
TRBV6-4	TRBJ2-2	-	-	CASKSGADTGELFF
TRBV6-4	TRBJ2-1	-	medium-sized	CASRQGGEYNEQFF
TRBV27	TRBJ1-6	-	-	CASSFSQAPLHF
TRBV29-1	TRBJ2-4	TRBD1	-	CSVREGTGYIQYF
TRBV27	TRBJ1-5	TRBD1	-	CASSPGTGEQPQHF
TRBV5-1	TRBJ2-7	-	-	CASSDSPGYEQYF
TRBV7-9	TRBJ2-3	TRBD1	once	CASSLAGTDTDTQYF
TRBV9	TRBJ1-3	TRBD1	-	CASSGLKDRGQRNTIYF
TRBV2	TRBJ2-7	-	-	CASSRTLGLLIDEQYF
TRBV7-2	TRBJ1-1	TRBD1	-	CASSGRIRDRPEAFF
TRBV7-6	TRBJ2-7	-	-	CASSPAGNPEQYF
TRBV6-5	TRBJ2-1	-	-	CASTTGGGMYNEQFF
TRBV2	TRBJ2-7	-	large	CASTIADSYEQYF
TRBV9	TRBJ2-7	-	-	CASSVPGVVEQYF
TRBV11-2	TRBJ2-7	-	few	CASSLGGPEQYF
TRBV6-1	TRBJ2-1	TRBD1	-	CASSAQGESYNEQFF
TRBV14	TRBJ2-3	TRBD1	few	CASSHLTGGLDTQYF
TRBV27	TRBJ2-3	TRBD1	-	CASNLQTGGMDTQYF
TRBV7-9	TRBJ2-5	-	-	CASTGRDSLEETQYF
TRBV9	TRBJ2-3	TRBD2	-	CASSVANRLAGVDTQYF
TRBV30	TRBJ1-1	-	-	CAWSVGEYTEAFF
TRBV11-2	TRBJ2-7	TRBD2	once	CASSHPSSSGMSYEQYF
TRBV27	TRBJ2-1	TRBD2	-	CASSPSGGSSYNEQFF
TRBV7-9	TRBJ2-3	TRBD1	-	CASSLRDRGLDTQYF
TRBV7-9	TRBJ2-7	-	-	CASSPGTMEGEQYF
TRBV7-8	TRBJ2-7	TRBD1	-	CASSFAGTESRDEQYF
TRBV19	TRBJ1-1	TRBD1	-	CASSEQGLLNTEAFF
TRBV9	TRBJ2-1	-	-	CASSTGRGNEQFF
TRBV6-1	TRBJ2-7	-	-	CASSERDIFYEQYF
TRBV5-1	TRBJ2-1	TRBD1	few	CASSLARQGAWYEQFF
TRBV10-2	TRBJ2-5	-	-	CASRDWQETQYF
TRBV5-6	TRBJ1-2	-	-	CASSQTVGYTF
TRBV27	TRBJ2-2	-	-	CASSLGTGFSGELFF
TRBV7-2	TRBJ2-1	TRBD1	once	CASSLGAGGANNEQFF
TRBV7-9	TRBJ2-1	-	-	CASRSPGLSYNEQFF
TRBV10-1	TRBJ2-7	-	-	CASSTGIYEQYF
TRBV27	TRBJ1-1	TRBD1	-	CATGTGNTEAFF
TRBV7-2	TRBJ1-1	TRBD1	-	CASSKRAGGTGNTEAFF
TRBV6-1	TRBJ2-2	TRBD2	-	CASSQGLAVYTGELFF
TRBV23-1	TRBJ2-7	TRBD1	once	CASSRTGAAYEQYF
TRBV30	TRBJ2-3	TRBD2	-	CAWSVSGGSTDTQYF
TRBV7-2	TRBJ1-3	-	-	CASSWGGLSGNTIYF
TRBV7-9	TRBJ2-1	TRBD2	-	CASSLASGSHNEQFF
TRBV7-6	TRBJ2-5	-	-	CASSSRTEQETQYF
TRBV7-9	TRBJ1-4	-	-	CASSRPQGRNEKLFF
TRBV5-6	TRBJ2-5	-	-	CASSSSQQLYQETQYF
TRBV6-6	TRBJ2-1	TRBD2	few	CASSGLAGENNEQFF
TRBV4-3	TRBJ1-5	TRBD1	-	CASSHWTGVNQPQHF
TRBV9	TRBJ2-7	TRBD1	-	CASSAGTGYEQYF
TRBV7-6	TRBJ2-2	TRBD1	-	CASSSGQGLGELFF